This TCR beta chain was recovered during a study of PD-1 blockade in classical Hodgkin lymphoma. CDR1 and CDR2 from the germline V gene are LNHDA and SQIVND (reference sequence). The J segment lost 0 bases and the V segment lost 5 bases, leaving 13 bases of the junction unmatched. This CDR3 region has 18 residues. Time point indicated: cycle 4 day 1 (C4D1), after more than five weeks of nivolumab. Each patient's relapse followed autologous stem cell transplantation, and brentuximab vedotin exposure varied. TCRdb's copy holds only in-frame clones and misses some; the assay was immunoSEQ multiplex PCR. The repertoire holds about 93,000 clones, with roughly 78% as singletons.

The receptor comes from a human donor with classical Hodgkin lymphoma. This specimen was peripheral blood mononuclear cells (PBMCs), taken before the fourth cycle of nivolumab. The V call is TRBV19, the J call TRBJ2-3; 8 nucleotides match TRBD2. Written as DNA, the CDR3 is TGTGCCAGTAGTCCCCGCCCGGGGGGGATCTCTAGCACAGATACGCAGTATTTT. It codes for CASSPRPGGISSTDTQYF.